This record covers a single T cell receptor (beta chain). Its target is unknown. This record comes from a study of shared clonotypes between healthy human individuals. Once extracted for a subset, genomic DNA was divided evenly among several immunoSEQ plates. The repertoire was sequenced with immunoSEQ multiplex PCR; TCRdb's copy has only in-frame clones and lacks some. The sample lists 2 million to 2.5 million clones, approximately 93% seen once, with 0.36% in the top ten. This CDR3 is 11 amino acids long. The V gene's germline CDR1 is SQVTM and CDR2 ANQGSEA. V lost 0 bases to trimming and J lost 6 bases, with 6 bases between them. General observations from the study: Read depth was anticipated to influence clonotype sharing among donors. All-four-donor shared clonotypes had higher generation probabilities than non-shared clonotypes did. Among a few donors, 4.5% to 5.5% of naive CD4 clonotypes were found in common.

The sample comprised naive CD4+ T cells from PBMCs. Subset noted: CD45RA+ positively selected. The gene calls are TRBV29-1 and TRBJ2-7, with unresolved D. This receptor was taken from a man aged 18 to 29 in good health. Some clones in this sample may be carry-over from other donors' samples. The CDR3 bases are TGCAGCGTTGAAGATCGGACCGAGCAGTACTTC. This codes for CSVEDRTEQYF.